This T cell receptor beta chain was recovered during a study of T-cell reconstitution after alpha-beta-depleted transplantation in children. Study-wide findings and caveats: Reportedly, only several hundred clones from non-depleted graft cells drove alpha-beta T-cell counts at about two months. TCRbeta diversity was high at day 60 in some patients (a result of surviving recipient T cells and thymic progenitors). Counts and diversity of T cells one year after transplant came mostly from newly produced T cells.

This CDR3 has 15 amino acids. V gave up 3 bases and J gave up 5 bases; unmatched junction bases: 8. Germline loops: CDR1 DFQATT, CDR2 SNEGSKA (reference sequence). Unique molecular identifiers were used to barcode this TCRbeta library. TCRdb re-called the PCR reads through MiXCR, storing one row per CDR3 protein. The sample includes 610,000 or so distinct CDR3 sequences, 27% of them seen just once. This clonotype was seen only a few times. The antigen remains undetermined. This material consisted of PBMCs, taken before TCRalphabeta/CD19-depleted stem cell transplant. The chain uses TRBV20-1 and TRBJ2-7, with TRBD2 matching 12 bases. The sequence was collected from a boy younger than two with Wiskott-Aldrich syndrome, due to receive a stem cell transplant. The CDR3 DNA reads as TGCAGTGCTAGGACTAGCGGGAGAGATCTCAACGAGCAGTACTTC. Amino acids: CSARTSGRDLNEQYF.